The source of this TCR beta chain is a study of regulatory T cells in long-lasting Graves disease. Findings and caveats of the study: Authors noted too few samples as a limitation.

The time point was: newly diagnosed GD, antithyroid drugs for less than 3 months. PBMCs were the source of the RNA used for TCR sequencing. This clonotype has ten or more counts. Its antigen is not known. The CDR3 is 16 residues long. Germline CDR1 and CDR2: SNHLY and FYNNEI. Trimming shortened V by 2 bases and J by 8 bases, and 18 bases separated the two germline ends. Construction of TCR beta libraries relied on iRepertoire HTBI primers and on Arm-PCR targeting CDR3 regions. TCRdb recomputed calls from the multiplex PCR reads with MiXCR, one row per CDR3 protein. The sample includes about 440,000 distinct CDR3 sequences, about a sixth of them seen just once. These same records also appear under a second study, on T cells in Graves' hyperthyroidism and ophthalmopathy.

The origin of this receptor is a woman aged 25 to 39 with Graves disease. The sample in question was peripheral blood mononuclear cells (PBMCs), obtained at new diagnosis, from a patient treated with antithyroid drugs. V and J are TRBV2 and TRBJ1-4; possible D gene TRBD1, 5 bases. In DNA, the CDR3 is TGTGCCAGCAGTGAAAGCCCTGACAGAACCTTCGAAAAACTGTTTTTT. This gives the protein CASSESPDRTFEKLFF.